This is a list of T cell receptor beta chains from one sample in a study of blood T cell repertoires in COVID-19. Sequencing used immunoSEQ multiplex PCR; TCRdb keeps in-frame clones, though not all of them. The sample holds 350,000 to 400,000 clones, roughly 88% seen once. Sequencing input: PBMCs or T cells enriched from blood (not recorded which). These receptors originate from a woman aged 30 to 39 with acute COVID-19. CDR3s include the opening cysteine and the closing phenylalanine or tryptophan. D genes are given only for firm matches. The size field is filled for only some rows; it gives once, few, many or a size class.

clone size	J gene	V gene	D gene	CDR3 DNA	CDR3 protein
NA	TRBJ1-2	TRBV5-6	TRBD1	TGTGCCAGCAGCTGGGGACAGGGGAACTATGGCTACACCTTC	CASSWGQGNYGYTF
NA	TRBJ2-5	TRBV18	TRBD2	TGTGCCAGCTCACCAGGACTAGCGGGGGGGATCCCATCGACCCAGTACTTC	CASSPGLAGGIPSTQYF
NA	TRBJ2-5	TRBV5-6	TRBD2	TGTGCCAGCAGCTTGATTGAGTCAGCGGGGCGGGCAGAGACCCAGTACTTC	CASSLIESAGRAETQYF
NA	TRBJ1-3	TRBV5-8	TRBD1	TGTGCCAGCAGCCTGGGGACAGGCCCTGGAAACACCATATATTTT	CASSLGTGPGNTIYF
NA	TRBJ1-2	TRBV7-4	NA	TGTGCCAGCAGCTTAGTAAAGGCAGGGGAAAACAACATCCCTAGCTACACCTTC	CASSLVKAGENNIPSYTF
once	TRBJ2-5	TRBV5-1	NA	TGCGCCAGCAGCTTCCTGGGAGAAGAGACCCAGTACTTC	CASSFLGEETQYF
NA	TRBJ1-2	TRBV12-3/TRBV12-4	NA	TGTGCCAGCAGTTTGCCCCAAAGCGGCTACACCTTC	CASSLPQSGYTF
once	TRBJ1-5	TRBV12-5	TRBD1	TGTGCTAGTGGACCCGACAGGGGCAATCAGCCCCAGCATTTT	CASGPDRGNQPQHF
NA	TRBJ2-5	TRBV4-1	TRBD2	TGCGCCAGCAGCCAACTTAGCGGGGGGGCCCATGAGACCCAGTACTTC	CASSQLSGGAHETQYF
NA	TRBJ2-1	TRBV5-1	TRBD2	TGCGCCAGCACCCGCGGGGGGGACTACAATGAGCAGTTCTTC	CASTRGGDYNEQFF
NA	TRBJ1-1	TRBV29-1	NA	TGCAGCGTTGGAGTAAAGTTGAACACTGAAGCTTTCTTT	CSVGVKLNTEAFF
NA	TRBJ1-2	TRBV24-1	TRBD1	TGTGCCACCAGTGGCAGGGGGTTTGATGGCTACACCTTC	CATSGRGFDGYTF
once	TRBJ2-5	TRBV11-1	TRBD1	TGTGCCAGCAGCTTCGGGACAGGGAAAGAGACCCAGTACTTC	CASSFGTGKETQYF
NA	TRBJ1-1	TRBV6-5	NA	TGTGCCAGCAGTTACGGGACATTTAACACTGAAGCTTTCTTT	CASSYGTFNTEAFF
NA	TRBJ2-3	TRBV29-1	NA	TGCAGCGTCCCCGTCCAGAGCACAGATACGCAGTATTTT	CSVPVQSTDTQYF
NA	TRBJ2-7	TRBV4-1	TRBD2	TGCGCCAGCAGCCAAGTGGTAGACAGCGGGGGCTCCTACGAGCAGTACTTC	CASSQVVDSGGSYEQYF
NA	TRBJ1-1	TRBV30	NA	TGTGCCTGGACCAAAGGGGGGGGGAACACTGAAGCTTTCTTT	CAWTKGGGNTEAFF
NA	TRBJ1-2	TRBV9	TRBD1	TGTGCCAGCAGCACTCGGGACAGGGGAGCTAACTATGGCTACACCTTC	CASSTRDRGANYGYTF
NA	TRBJ1-6	TRBV30	NA	TGTGCCTGGACAGATTATAATTCACCCCTCCACTTT	CAWTDYNSPLHF
NA	TRBJ1-1	TRBV5-1	TRBD1	TGCGCCAGCAGCTTAACCCCCGGGACAGGGGGCACTGAAGCTTTCTTT	CASSLTPGTGGTEAFF
NA	TRBJ2-4	TRBV7-2	TRBD1	TGTGCCAGCAGCATTCTTCCGGGACAGGGAGATCACATTCAGTACTTC	CASSILPGQGDHIQYF
NA	TRBJ2-1	TRBV27	NA	TGTGCCAGCAGTTTCACAGGGAGCTCCTACAATGAGCAGTTCTTC	CASSFTGSSYNEQFF
NA	TRBJ1-2	TRBV29-1	NA	TGCAGCGGCGGGACCGACACCTATGGCTACACCTTC	CSGGTDTYGYTF
NA	TRBJ1-2	TRBV2	TRBD1	TGTGCCAGCACCAGGACACAGGGGGCCTATGGCTACACCTTC	CASTRTQGAYGYTF
NA	TRBJ2-1	TRBV4-3	TRBD2	TGCGCCAGCAGCCAACTGTTGACTAGCGGGGGGGCCTTCGGGGATGAGCAGTTCTTC	CASSQLLTSGGAFGDEQFF
few	TRBJ2-1	TRBV6-2/TRBV6-3	TRBD2	TGTGCCAGCAGTCAGCTGGGACTAGCGGGGAGATACAATGAGCAGTTCTTC	CASSQLGLAGRYNEQFF
NA	TRBJ1-5	TRBV5-6	NA	TGTGCCAGCAGCTTGGCCCACAGGGTAGGCCAGCCCCAGCATTTT	CASSLAHRVGQPQHF
NA	TRBJ1-1	TRBV2	NA	TGTGCCAGCAGTGAAGAGGGGGTCAGGACTGAAGCTTTCTTT	CASSEEGVRTEAFF
NA	TRBJ2-3	TRBV24-1	TRBD2	TGTGCCACCAGTGGGGGCGGGGGGCTAGGAGATACGCAGTATTTT	CATSGGGGLGDTQYF
NA	TRBJ1-2	TRBV6-1	NA	TGTGCCAGCAGTGATTTTCGGGGGGCGGTAATCTATGGCTACACCTTC	CASSDFRGAVIYGYTF
NA	TRBJ2-1	TRBV4-1	TRBD2	TGCGCCAGCAGCCATCCGGGGACTAGCGGGGGGGCCCTCCGTCGCGATGAGCAGTTCTTC	CASSHPGTSGGALRRDEQFF
NA	TRBJ2-7	TRBV4-2	TRBD1	TGTGCCAGCAGCCAAGAAGGGACAGGGTTGTACGAGCAGTACTTC	CASSQEGTGLYEQYF
NA	TRBJ2-1	TRBV6-4	TRBD2	TGTGCCAGCAGTGACCACATGTTAACTAGCGGGGTTAATGAGCAGTTCTTC	CASSDHMLTSGVNEQFF
NA	TRBJ1-3	TRBV23-1	NA	TGCGCCAGCAGCCTCCGGGAAGACACCATATATTTT	CASSLREDTIYF
NA	TRBJ2-2	TRBV4-2	TRBD1	TGTGCCAGCAGCTTCGCTAAAACAGGGGTTTATACCACCGGGGAGCTGTTTTTT	CASSFAKTGVYTTGELFF
NA	TRBJ2-2	TRBV3-1/TRBV3-2	TRBD1	TGTGCCAGCAGCCCCGGGACCCGGACAGGGGGGACCGGGGAGCTGTTTTTT	CASSPGTRTGGTGELFF
NA	TRBJ1-1	TRBV12-3/TRBV12-4	NA	TGTGCCAGCACCCTCTCCGGTAACACTGAAGCTTTCTTT	CASTLSGNTEAFF
NA	TRBJ2-7	TRBV7-3	TRBD2	TGTGCCAGCAGCCCCGCTAGCGGCTACGAGCAGTACTTC	CASSPASGYEQYF
NA	TRBJ1-2	TRBV27	NA	TGTGCCAGCAGTTTACAGGGTTCCTATGGCTACACCTTC	CASSLQGSYGYTF
NA	TRBJ1-1	TRBV10-3	NA	TGTGCCACAACTATCCGGGACAAGAACACTGAAGCTTTCTTT	CATTIRDKNTEAFF
NA	TRBJ2-7	TRBV11-2	TRBD1	TGTGCCAGCAGCCCCTGGACAGGCAGCTCCTACGAGCAGTACTTC	CASSPWTGSSYEQYF
NA	TRBJ1-5	TRBV6-2/TRBV6-3	NA	TGTGCCAGCAGTTTCCATAAAGGTTTGGGGGGGCATAGCAATCAGCCCCAGCATTTT	CASSFHKGLGGHSNQPQHF
once	TRBJ2-1	TRBV6-2/TRBV6-3	NA	TGTGCCAGCAGTTCCGCGAATGAGCAGTTCTTC	CASSSANEQFF
NA	TRBJ2-7	TRBV3-1/TRBV3-2	TRBD2	TGTGCCAGCAGCCTCCTGACTAGCGGGGGATCTCCCTACGAGCAGTACTTC	CASSLLTSGGSPYEQYF
NA	TRBJ1-1	TRBV30	NA	TGTGCCTGGAGCCCCCTCCGGGCAGGGCAGGCTGAAGCTTTCTTT	CAWSPLRAGQAEAFF
NA	TRBJ1-1	TRBV18	NA	TGTGCCAGCTCAGGAACGGGGGGCACTGAAGCTTTCTTT	CASSGTGGTEAFF
NA	TRBJ1-5	TRBV10-3	NA	TGTGCCATCGGGGGGGGAGTCAGCAATCAGCCCCAGCATTTT	CAIGGGVSNQPQHF
NA	TRBJ2-1	TRBV7-2	TRBD2	TGTGCCAGCAGCTTAGGCCGGGAGGCGGGGTCCTACAATGAGCAGTTCTTC	CASSLGREAGSYNEQFF
few	TRBJ1-2	TRBV7-2	NA	TGTGCCAGCAGCTTAGGACAGCCCCGCTATGGCTACACCTTC	CASSLGQPRYGYTF